A selection of T cell receptor beta chains follows, all from one sample in a study of CD8 T cells in ankylosing spondylitis. TCRdb reanalysed the 5' RACE reads using MiXCR and keeps one entry per CDR3 protein. The sample holds about 500,000 distinct CDR3 sequences; about an eighth are singletons and the top ten take almost 7%. The sequencing input was blood, either unsorted or a sorted T cell fraction (not recorded which). The receptor set was obtained from a male donor with ankylosing spondylitis. Both conserved end residues are part of each CDR3. The D gene is left open where the match is weak. Only part of the rows carry a size: once, few, many, or a class if the clone is expanded.

NA	TRBV29-1	NA	TRBJ2-3	TGCAGCGTTGAAATGACAGGCACAGATACGCAGTATTTT	CSVEMTGTDTQYF
NA	TRBV7-6	few	TRBJ1-4	TGTGCCAGCAGCTTGCTGAGTACAACTAATGAAAAACTGTTTTTT	CASSLLSTTNEKLFF
TRBD2	TRBV27	NA	TRBJ2-1	TGTGCCAGCAGTCTGACTAGCCCGAGCTCCTACAATGAGCAGTTCTTC	CASSLTSPSSYNEQFF
TRBD1	TRBV24-1	many	TRBJ2-7	TGTGCCACCAGTGATCGACAGGGGTACGAGCAGTACTTC	CATSDRQGYEQYF
NA	TRBV20-1	many	TRBJ2-3	TGCAGTGCCCCAGTCGCGGATAGCACAGATACGCAGTATTTT	CSAPVADSTDTQYF
TRBD1	TRBV2	few	TRBJ2-2	TGTGCCAGCAGTGAACTGCGAGGGGGCAGCACCGGGGAGCTGTTTTTT	CASSELRGGSTGELFF
TRBD1	TRBV5-1	NA	TRBJ2-5	TGCGCCAGCAGCTCCCAACAGGGGGGCGAGACCCAGTACTTC	CASSSQQGGETQYF
NA	TRBV12-3/TRBV12-4	many	TRBJ1-1	TGTGCCAGCAGTCTAAGGGCGCCGAACACTGAAGCTTTCTTT	CASSLRAPNTEAFF
NA	TRBV5-6	NA	TRBJ1-1	TGTGCCAGCAGCTTCCCCAGCCGGAACACTGAAGCTTTCTTT	CASSFPSRNTEAFF
NA	TRBV6-1	few	TRBJ2-3	TGTGCCAGCAGCCCCTCCCGGGACTCTAGCACAGATACGCAGTATTTT	CASSPSRDSSTDTQYF
NA	TRBV12-3/TRBV12-4	NA	TRBJ2-5	TGTGCCAGCAGCTCCGGGGTACAAGAGACCCAGTACTTC	CASSSGVQETQYF
TRBD2	TRBV7-6	NA	TRBJ2-5	TGTGCCACCGCAACATTGGGCCTAGCGGAGGGAGAGACCCAGTACTTC	CATATLGLAEGETQYF
NA	TRBV11-3	NA	TRBJ1-2	TGTGCCAGCAGCTCCGTAGCTGGCTACACCTTC	CASSSVAGYTF
TRBD2	TRBV20-1	NA	TRBJ2-3	TGCAGCGGGAGCGAGAGAGTAGCGGGAGGTAGCACAGATACGCAGTATTTT	CSGSERVAGGSTDTQYF
NA	TRBV27	few	TRBJ1-1	TGTGCCAGCAGTTCCTCGGGACGCCCGGGAAACACTGAAGCTTTCTTT	CASSSSGRPGNTEAFF
NA	TRBV5-1	few	TRBJ1-4	TGCGCCAGCAGCTTGGACGTATCTGAAAAACTGTTTTTT	CASSLDVSEKLFF
NA	TRBV5-1	many	TRBJ1-1	TGCGCCAGCAGCTTGGACGGGTGGGGAGGGTACACTGAAGCTTTCTTT	CASSLDGWGGYTEAFF
NA	TRBV29-1	few	TRBJ2-5	TGCAGCGTTGGGGACACCACCCAAGAGACCCAGTACTTC	CSVGDTTQETQYF
TRBD2	TRBV11-2	few	TRBJ2-3	TGTGCCAGCAGCTTCAACTTTATAGCGGGAGGTTCAGATACGCAGTATTTT	CASSFNFIAGGSDTQYF
NA	TRBV7-2	few	TRBJ2-5	TGTGCCAGCAGATTAAATGTAGAGACCCAGTACTTC	CASRLNVETQYF
TRBD2	TRBV5-1	few	TRBJ2-3	TGCGCCAGCAGCGTTAGCGGGAGAGTAGATACGCAGTATTTT	CASSVSGRVDTQYF
TRBD1	TRBV12-3/TRBV12-4	many	TRBJ2-5	TGTGCCAGCAGCCCAGGACAGGGTTGGGAGACCCAGTACTTC	CASSPGQGWETQYF
NA	TRBV7-2	NA	TRBJ1-1	TGTGCCAGCAGCTTATCGGACGGCCTGAAGAACACTGAAGCTTTCTTT	CASSLSDGLKNTEAFF
TRBD1	TRBV20-1	few	TRBJ1-5	TGCAGTGCAAGGACAGGGCCCTTTGGGTCCCAGCATTTT	CSARTGPFGSQHF
TRBD1	TRBV6-5	NA	TRBJ2-1	TGTGCCAGCAGTTACTCGAACAGCGGGACAGGGGTCGATGAGCAGTTCTTC	CASSYSNSGTGVDEQFF
TRBD2	TRBV27	few	TRBJ2-1	TGTGCCGCGCGGGACTACTACAATGAGCAGTTCTTC	CAARDYYNEQFF
NA	TRBV18	few	TRBJ2-5	TGTGCCAGCTCACCGGGGATGCGAGAGACCCAGTACTTC	CASSPGMRETQYF
TRBD1	TRBV20-1	NA	TRBJ1-2	TGCAGTGCTAGAGAACCGGGACAGAGAAACTATGGCTACACCTTC	CSAREPGQRNYGYTF
TRBD2	TRBV10-3	many	TRBJ2-1	TGTGCCATCAGTGAGACTATGACCCCGGGACTAGCGGACCACAATGAGCAGTTCTTC	CAISETMTPGLADHNEQFF
NA	TRBV24-1	NA	TRBJ1-5	TGTGCCACCAGTGATTCTGAGACGTATAGCAATCAGCCCCAGCATTTT	CATSDSETYSNQPQHF
NA	TRBV7-8	NA	TRBJ1-3	TGTGCCAGCAGCTTAGAGCTCCAGAGGGGGAACACCATATATTTT	CASSLELQRGNTIYF
NA	TRBV20-1	many	TRBJ1-4	TGCAGTGCTAGAGATCCTACAGAATATAATGAAAAACTGTTTTTT	CSARDPTEYNEKLFF
NA	TRBV20-1	few	TRBJ2-7	TGCAGTGCAAGAACCAGGGACCCTTGGGACGAGCAGTACTTC	CSARTRDPWDEQYF
TRBD1	TRBV5-1	NA	TRBJ2-5	TGCGCCAGCAGAACCGGGACAGGCCTATCGGAGACCCAGTACTTC	CASRTGTGLSETQYF
NA	TRBV28	once	TRBJ2-2	TGTGCCAGCACCGATCCCGGGAACACCGGGGAGCTGTTTTTT	CASTDPGNTGELFF
TRBD2	TRBV20-1	few	TRBJ2-1	TGCAGTGCTAGGGTTTCTCAGAAGGCGGGAGGTGTTGAGCAGTTCTTC	CSARVSQKAGGVEQFF
NA	TRBV18	few	TRBJ2-1	TGTGCCAGCTTCACGGGGAGTCCCTCCTACAATGAGCAGTTCTTC	CASFTGSPSYNEQFF
NA	TRBV20-1	few	TRBJ1-2	TGCAGTGTTTTTAGGACGCCTAACTATGGCTACACCTTC	CSVFRTPNYGYTF
NA	TRBV20-1	NA	TRBJ2-2	TGCAGTGCCTCGTCAGGGGCGCTTAGGTCTGAGGGGTCCGGGGAGCTGTTTTTT	CSASSGALRSEGSGELFF
NA	TRBV12-5	NA	TRBJ1-2	TGTGCTAGTGGTCTACCGGGAGTTTTATATGGCTACACCTTC	CASGLPGVLYGYTF